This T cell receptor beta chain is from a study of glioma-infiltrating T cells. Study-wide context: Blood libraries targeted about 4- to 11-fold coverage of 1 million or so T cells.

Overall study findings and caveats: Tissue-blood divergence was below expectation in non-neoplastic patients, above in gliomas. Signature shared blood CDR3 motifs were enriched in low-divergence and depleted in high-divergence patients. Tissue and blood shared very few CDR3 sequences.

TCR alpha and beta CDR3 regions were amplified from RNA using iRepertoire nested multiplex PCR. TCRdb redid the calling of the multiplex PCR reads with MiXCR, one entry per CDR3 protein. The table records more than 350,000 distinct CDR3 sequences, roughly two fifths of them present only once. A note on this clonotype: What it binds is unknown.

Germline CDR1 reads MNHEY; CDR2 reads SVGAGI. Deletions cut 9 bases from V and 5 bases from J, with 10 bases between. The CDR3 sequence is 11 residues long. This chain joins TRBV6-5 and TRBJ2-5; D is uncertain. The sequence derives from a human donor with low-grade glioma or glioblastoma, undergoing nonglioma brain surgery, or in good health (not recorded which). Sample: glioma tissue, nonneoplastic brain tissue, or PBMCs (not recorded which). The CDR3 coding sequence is TGTGCCAGTACGTTCCGGGAGACCCAGTACTTC. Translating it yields CASTFRETQYF.